The 28 T cell receptor beta chains below were found in one sample sequenced in a study of Tregs in tolerant kidney transplant recipients. Only in-frame clones appear in the TCRdb table, and some are missing; sequencing was by immunoSEQ multiplex PCR. The repertoire holds some 69,000 clones, roughly 84% seen once, with about 4% in the top ten. The sample comprised CD4+ T cells from blood. These receptors were collected from a human donor in good health.

V is TRBV10-3 and J is TRBJ1-4; D uncertain. V gave up 0 bases and J gave up 0 bases, with 5 bases separating them. The CDR3 is 15 residues long. Germline V gene sequence: CDR1 ENHRY, CDR2 SYGVKD. CDR3 protein: CAISESPATNEKLFF. CDR3 DNA sequence: TGTGCCATCAGTGAGTCCCCTGCAACTAATGAAAAACTGTTTTTT.

The chain has TRBV6-5 and TRBJ2-5; 9 bases are shared with TRBD2. Germline CDR1 and CDR2: MNHEY and SVGAGI. The CDR3 runs to 13 residues. Trimming removed 5 bases from V and 7 bases from J; junction bases left unmatched: 5. This CDR3 reads CASSSQREATQYF. The CDR3 DNA reads as TGTGCCAGCAGTAGTCAGCGGGAGGCGACCCAGTACTTC.

The V and J genes are TRBV30 and TRBJ2-7; tentatively, D is TRBD2 (7 bases). The CDR3 extends over 12 amino acids. The V end was cut by 8 bases, the J end by 4 bases, with 15 bases between. Germline-derived CDR1 and CDR2 are GTSNPN and SVGIG (reference sequence). This CDR3 reads CAMGGLPYEQYF. The CDR3 DNA is TGTGCCATGGGGGGGCTACCGTACGAGCAGTACTTC.

This clone appeared a single time. This sequence joins TRBV4-1 and TRBJ2-5; 16 bases line up with TRBD2. After removal of 3 bases from V and 10 bases from J, the junction contained 11 bases not matched to a gene. Germline-derived CDR1 and CDR2 are MGHRA and YSYEKL. The CDR3 covers 17 residues. The CDR3 DNA is TGCGCCAGCAGCCACAATACCGGGACTAGCGGGAGGGCCAACCAGTACTTC. Translated: CASSHNTGTSGRANQYF.

The CDR3 DNA is TGTGCCAGCAACTACGGGGGGCGATACGAAGAGACCCAGTACTTC. Translation: CASNYGGRYEETQYF. The chain uses TRBV5-6 and TRBJ2-5; a possible D gene is TRBD2 (7 bases). Germline V gene sequence: CDR1 SGHDT, CDR2 YYEEEE. Deletions cut 6 bases from V and 3 bases from J, with 18 bases between. The CDR3 length is 15 residues.

This chain joins TRBV6-1 and TRBJ2-4; TRBD1 might be the D (5 bases). In germline, CDR1 is MNHNS, CDR2 SASEGT. The CDR3 is made up of 16 amino acids. The V gene lost 0 bases and the J gene lost 7 bases, with 16 bases spanning the gap. The CDR3 coding sequence is TGTGCCAGCAGTGAAGCGCTTTGGGCAGGGTCCAACATTCAGTACTTC. Its translation: CASSEALWAGSNIQYF.

The chain carries TRBV5-1 and TRBJ2-7, with TRBD2 matching 10 bases. The CDR3 covers 15 residues. After removal of 4 bases from V and 0 bases from J, the junction contained 4 bases not matched to a gene. From germline, CDR1 is SGHRS and CDR2 YFSETQ. CDR3 DNA: TGCGCCAGCAGCCGTAGCGGGGGGAGCTCCTACGAGCAGTACTTC. Its translation is CASSRSGGSSYEQYF.

The genes are TRBV28 and TRBJ1-2; D call uncertain. CDR1 is MDHEN and CDR2 is SYDVKM in the germline V gene. The CDR3 is 13 residues long. Deletions cut 6 bases from V and 6 bases from J, with 14 bases between. This chain's CDR3 is CASSQAGRHGYTF. The CDR3 DNA is TGTGCCAGCAGCCAGGCGGGGAGACATGGCTACACCTTC.

J is TRBJ2-7 and V is TRBV25-1; D perhaps matches TRBD2 (5 bases). The CDR3 has 13 residues. Deletions cut 4 bases from V and 7 bases from J, with 14 bases between. Germline-derived CDR1 and CDR2 are MGHDK and SYGVNS. Written as DNA, the CDR3 is TGTGCCAGCAGTGCCCCCTACTGGAGGGAGCAGTACTTC. It is translated as CASSAPYWREQYF.

The sample holds many counts of this clone. Additional DNA sequences in this sample encode the identical CDR3. V is TRBV5-1 and J is TRBJ2-2; D may be TRBD1 (6 bases). The CDR3 is made up of 15 amino acids. The V gene lost 1 base and the J gene lost 2 bases, with 9 bases spanning the gap. CDR1 is SGHRS and CDR2 is YFSETQ in the germline V gene. This CDR3 is CASSLLQGNTGELFF. The CDR3 DNA is TGCGCCAGCAGCTTGTTACAGGGCAACACCGGGGAGCTGTTTTTT.

The chain employs TRBV9 and TRBJ2-3; TRBD2 agrees at 8 bases. V lost 3 bases to trimming and J lost 6 bases; unmatched junction nucleotides: 9. There are 15 residues in the CDR3. Germline CDR1 and CDR2: SGDLS and YYNGEE. The chain's CDR3 is CASSAGAGVSDTQYF. Written as DNA, the CDR3 is TGTGCCAGCAGCGCCGGAGCGGGGGTTTCCGATACGCAGTATTTT.

Of note for this clone: Within the sample, other DNA sequences also encode this same CDR3. The rearrangement links TRBV20-1 to TRBJ2-3; D ambiguous. CDR3 length: 11 amino acids. CDR1 is DFQATT, CDR2 SNEGSKA, per germline (reference sequence). Trimming took off 5 bases at V and 6 bases at J, with 9 bases between the two ends. DNA for the CDR3: TGCAGTGCTCCTGACTTCGATACGCAGTATTTT. It translates to CSAPDFDTQYF.

The chain recombines TRBV2 with TRBJ2-3; 14 bases align to TRBD2. The germline V gene has CDR1 SNHLY and CDR2 FYNNEI. The CDR3 consists of 17 residues. With V trimmed by 7 bases and J by 9 bases, 15 bases remained unmatched. This chain's CDR3 is CASTTGGLAGAQATQYF. For the CDR3, the DNA is TGTGCCAGCACCACTGGGGGACTAGCGGGGGCCCAGGCGACGCAGTATTTT.

V gene TRBV10-1 combines with J gene TRBJ2-3; 10 positions agree with TRBD1. The CDR3 length is 15 residues. J gave up 6 bases and V 3 bases, and 6 bases lay outside the gene matches. Germline assignment: CDR1 WNHNN and CDR2 SYGVQD (reference sequence). The CDR3 region has the DNA TGCGCCAGCAGTGAAGACAGGGGGCGAGGGGATACGCAGTATTTT. Translation gives CASSEDRGRGDTQYF.

V is TRBV7-2 and J is TRBJ1-1; weak D call: TRBD1 (6 bases). CDR1 is SGHTA, CDR2 FQGNSA, per germline. The CDR3 contains 14 residues. The V gene lost 2 bases and the J gene lost 2 bases, with 9 bases spanning the gap. The CDR3 loop is CASSLTTGNTEAFF. Written as DNA, the CDR3 is TGTGCCAGCAGCTTAACGACAGGAAACACTGAAGCTTTCTTT.

This chain links TRBV7-2 with TRBJ1-1, with TRBD1 as a possible D gene (6 bases). Trimming stripped 5 bases from V and 5 bases from J, with 27 bases between. Germline V gene data show CDR1 as SGHTA and CDR2 as FQGNSA. CDR3 length: 18 residues. DNA of the CDR3: TGTGCCAGCAGCCTGGAGGTGGTAGGTGGGGGGCTGGGAACTGAAGCTTTCTTT. Protein product: CASSLEVVGGGLGTEAFF.

The genes are TRBV18 and TRBJ1-2; D remains unclear. Per the germline V gene, CDR1 is KGHSH and CDR2 is LQKENI. The V and J ends lost 1 base and 0 bases respectively, with 6 bases between them. This CDR3 region has 14 residues. The CDR3 protein is CASSPLDTNYGYTF. As DNA, the CDR3 is TGTGCCAGCTCACCACTTGACACTAACTATGGCTACACCTTC.

V and J are TRBV7-2 and TRBJ2-7; TRBD1 aligns across 7 bases. Germline V gene lookup returns CDR1 SGHTA and CDR2 FQGNSA. Trimming took 3 bases from V and 3 from J; bases not matched to a gene: 5. CDR3 size: 14 residues. The CDR3: CASSFYQGDYEQYF. The DNA of the CDR3 is TGTGCCAGCAGCTTCTATCAGGGGGACTACGAGCAGTACTTC.

V usage is TRBV19 and J usage is TRBJ2-7; a possible D gene is TRBD1 (6 bases). There are 14 residues in the CDR3. V shed 7 bases and J shed 4 bases, with 17 bases lying between them. Germline V gene data show CDR1 as LNHDA and CDR2 as SQIVND (reference sequence). The DNA of the CDR3 is TGTGCCAGTAAACCCGCAGGGGAGTCATACGAGCAGTACTTC. Residues: CASKPAGESYEQYF. Together with reference TRBV19 and TRBJ2-7, the CDR3 gives the full variable domain: DGGITQSPKYLFRKEGQNVTLSCEQNLNHDAMYWYRQDPGQGLRLIYYSQIVNDFQKGDIAEGYSVSREKKESFPLTVTSAQKNPTAFYLCASKPAGESYEQYFGPGTRLTVT.

The gene calls are TRBV27 and TRBJ2-7; tentative D call: TRBD1 (5 bases). Germline CDR1 is MNHEY and CDR2 is SMNVEV (reference sequence). Trimming left V 6 bases short and J 1 base short, with 13 bases between. This CDR3 has 14 residues. CDR3 sequence (DNA): TGTGCCAGCAGGGGGATACAGGCTTCCTACGAGCAGTACTTC. This gives the protein CASRGIQASYEQYF.

The chain links TRBV5-1 to TRBJ2-1; TRBD2 aligns across 8 bases. This CDR3 is 13 amino acids long. Germline values: CDR1 SGHRS, CDR2 YFSETQ. With V trimmed by 1 base and J by 7 bases, 1 base remained unmatched. The CDR3 sequence is CASSLSGGNEQFF. In DNA form, the CDR3 reads TGCGCCAGCAGCTTGTCGGGGGGGAATGAGCAGTTCTTC. The complete variable domain, with remaining parts taken from reference TRBV5-1 and TRBJ2-1, reads KAGVTQTPRYLIKTRGQQVTLSCSPISGHRSVSWYQQTPGQGLQFLFEYFSETQRNKGNFPGRFSGRQFSNSRSEMNVSTLELGDSALYLCASSLSGGNEQFFGPGTRLTVL.

The chain couples TRBV7-2 to TRBJ1-1, with a tentative D call TRBD1 (5 bases). CDR1 and CDR2 from the germline V gene are SGHTA and FQGNSA. The CDR3 loop spans 15 amino acids. V lost 1 base, J lost 0 bases, and 9 bases lay in between. This chain's CDR3 is CASSLVGQLNTEAFF. The CDR3 region has the DNA TGTGCCAGCAGCTTAGTTGGACAACTGAACACTGAAGCTTTCTTT.

This chain joins TRBV18 and TRBJ2-5; perhaps TRBD1 as D (6 bases). The CDR3 contains 16 residues. Trimming cost V 0 bases and J 4 bases, with 15 bases left between them. The germline gives CDR1 KGHSH, CDR2 LQKENI. CDR3 bases: TGTGCCAGCTCACCACCAAACAGGGCTAGGAGAGAGACCCAGTACTTC. Translation: CASSPPNRARRETQYF.

The chain combines TRBV5-1 with TRBJ1-3, with TRBD1 as a possible D gene (5 bases). Per germline, CDR1 SGHRS and CDR2 YFSETQ. The CDR3 contains 15 residues. Between the trimmed V and J ends, which lost 4 bases and 0 bases, there was a span of 11 bases. CDR3 sequence: CASSPGGSSGNTIYF. CDR3 sequence (DNA): TGCGCCAGCAGCCCCGGGGGAAGCTCTGGAAACACCATATATTTT. The entire variable domain, with the rest obtained from reference TRBV5-1 and TRBJ1-3, is as follows: KAGVTQTPRYLIKTRGQQVTLSCSPISGHRSVSWYQQTPGQGLQFLFEYFSETQRNKGNFPGRFSGRQFSNSRSEMNVSTLELGDSALYLCASSPGGSSGNTIYFGEGSWLTVV.

The V gene is TRBV9, the J gene TRBJ2-6; D might be TRBD1 (8 bases). CDR3 size: 17 residues. V shed 5 bases and J shed 0 bases, with 15 bases lying between them. Germline loops: CDR1 SGDLS, CDR2 YYNGEE. CDR3 nucleotides: TGTGCCAGCAGGAGGGGGGGACAGGCCTCTGGGGCCAACGTCCTGACTTTC. Protein product: CASRRGGQASGANVLTF.

This chain connects TRBV13 to TRBJ2-1; 11 positions agree with TRBD2. CDR3 length: 19 residues. J gave up 6 bases and V 0 bases, and 13 bases lay outside the gene matches. Germline CDR1 is PRHDT and CDR2 is FYEKMQ (reference sequence). The DNA of the CDR3 is TGTGCCAGCAGCTTAGGCCGTCTAGCGGGAGGCCATTTGATCAATGAGCAGTTCTTC. The encoded protein is CASSLGRLAGGHLINEQFF.

The rearrangement links TRBV19 to TRBJ2-4; weak D call: TRBD1 (6 bases). The CDR3 is made up of 15 amino acids. V was clipped by 6 bases and J by 0 bases, with 12 bases between them. From germline, CDR1 is LNHDA and CDR2 SQIVND (reference sequence). Here the CDR3 reads CASRGAELAKNIQYF. The CDR3 DNA sequence: TGTGCCAGTAGGGGGGCGGAGCTAGCCAAAAACATTCAGTACTTC.

V is TRBV4-1 and J is TRBJ2-3; TRBD2 agrees at 8 bases. The V gene end was trimmed by 4 bases and the J gene end by 2 bases; junction bases not matched to a gene: 8. The CDR3 contains 16 residues. The germline gives CDR1 MGHRA, CDR2 YSYEKL. The CDR3 region is CASSRPQRGSTDTQYF. In DNA, the CDR3 is TGCGCCAGCAGCCGCCCCCAGCGGGGGTCCACAGATACGCAGTATTTT.